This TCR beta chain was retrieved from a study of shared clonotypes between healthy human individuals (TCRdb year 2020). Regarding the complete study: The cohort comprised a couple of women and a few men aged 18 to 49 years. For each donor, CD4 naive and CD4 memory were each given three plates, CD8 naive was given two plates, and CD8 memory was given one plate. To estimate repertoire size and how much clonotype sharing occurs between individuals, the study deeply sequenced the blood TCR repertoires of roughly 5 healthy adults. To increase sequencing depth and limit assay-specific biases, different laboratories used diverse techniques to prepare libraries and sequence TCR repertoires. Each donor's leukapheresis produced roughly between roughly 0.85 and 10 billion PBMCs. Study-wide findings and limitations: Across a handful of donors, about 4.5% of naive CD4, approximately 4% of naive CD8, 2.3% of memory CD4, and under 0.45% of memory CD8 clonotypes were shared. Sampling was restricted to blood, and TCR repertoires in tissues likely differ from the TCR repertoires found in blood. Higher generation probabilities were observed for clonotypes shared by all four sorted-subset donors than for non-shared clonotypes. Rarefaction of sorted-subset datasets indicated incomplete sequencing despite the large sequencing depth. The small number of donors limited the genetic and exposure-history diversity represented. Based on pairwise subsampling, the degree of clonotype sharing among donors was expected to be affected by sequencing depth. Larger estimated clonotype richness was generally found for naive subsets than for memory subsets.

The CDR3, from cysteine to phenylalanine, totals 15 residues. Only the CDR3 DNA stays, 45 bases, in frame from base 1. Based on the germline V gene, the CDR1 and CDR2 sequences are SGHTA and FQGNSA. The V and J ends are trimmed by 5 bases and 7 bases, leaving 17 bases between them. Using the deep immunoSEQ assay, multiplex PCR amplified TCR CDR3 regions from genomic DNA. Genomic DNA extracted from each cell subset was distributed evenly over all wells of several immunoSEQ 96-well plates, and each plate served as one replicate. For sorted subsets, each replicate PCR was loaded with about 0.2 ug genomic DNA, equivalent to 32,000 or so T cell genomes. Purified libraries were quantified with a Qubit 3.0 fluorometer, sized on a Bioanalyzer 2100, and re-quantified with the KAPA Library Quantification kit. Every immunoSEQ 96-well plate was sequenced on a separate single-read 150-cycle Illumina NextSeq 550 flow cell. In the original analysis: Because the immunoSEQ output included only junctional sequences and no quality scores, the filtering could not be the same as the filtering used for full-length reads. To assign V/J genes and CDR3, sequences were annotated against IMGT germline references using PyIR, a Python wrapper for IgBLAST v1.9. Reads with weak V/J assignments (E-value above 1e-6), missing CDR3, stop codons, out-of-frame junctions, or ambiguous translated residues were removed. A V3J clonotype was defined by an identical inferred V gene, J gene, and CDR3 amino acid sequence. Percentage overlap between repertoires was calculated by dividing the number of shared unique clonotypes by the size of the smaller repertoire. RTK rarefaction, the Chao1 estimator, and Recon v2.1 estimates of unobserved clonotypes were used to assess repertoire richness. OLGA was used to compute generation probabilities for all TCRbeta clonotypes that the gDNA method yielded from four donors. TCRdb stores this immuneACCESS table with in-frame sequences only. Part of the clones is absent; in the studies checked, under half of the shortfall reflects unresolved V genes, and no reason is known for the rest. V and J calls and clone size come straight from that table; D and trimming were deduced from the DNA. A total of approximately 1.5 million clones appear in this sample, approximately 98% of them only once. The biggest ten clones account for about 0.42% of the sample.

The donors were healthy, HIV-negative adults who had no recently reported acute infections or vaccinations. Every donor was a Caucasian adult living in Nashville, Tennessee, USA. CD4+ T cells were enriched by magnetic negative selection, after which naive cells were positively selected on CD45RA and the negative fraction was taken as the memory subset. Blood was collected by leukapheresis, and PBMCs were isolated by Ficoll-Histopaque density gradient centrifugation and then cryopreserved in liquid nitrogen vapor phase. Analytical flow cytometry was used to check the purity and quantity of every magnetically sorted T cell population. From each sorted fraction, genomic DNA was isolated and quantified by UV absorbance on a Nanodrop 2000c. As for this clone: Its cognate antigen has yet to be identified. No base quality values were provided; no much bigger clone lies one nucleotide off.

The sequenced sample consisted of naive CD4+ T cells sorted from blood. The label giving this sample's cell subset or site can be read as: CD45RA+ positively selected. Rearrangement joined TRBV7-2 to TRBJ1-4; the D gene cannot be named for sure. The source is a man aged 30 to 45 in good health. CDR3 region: CASSGAVGLSEKLFF. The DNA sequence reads TGTGCCAGCAGCGGAGCGGTTGGGTTATCTGAAAAACTGTTTTTT.